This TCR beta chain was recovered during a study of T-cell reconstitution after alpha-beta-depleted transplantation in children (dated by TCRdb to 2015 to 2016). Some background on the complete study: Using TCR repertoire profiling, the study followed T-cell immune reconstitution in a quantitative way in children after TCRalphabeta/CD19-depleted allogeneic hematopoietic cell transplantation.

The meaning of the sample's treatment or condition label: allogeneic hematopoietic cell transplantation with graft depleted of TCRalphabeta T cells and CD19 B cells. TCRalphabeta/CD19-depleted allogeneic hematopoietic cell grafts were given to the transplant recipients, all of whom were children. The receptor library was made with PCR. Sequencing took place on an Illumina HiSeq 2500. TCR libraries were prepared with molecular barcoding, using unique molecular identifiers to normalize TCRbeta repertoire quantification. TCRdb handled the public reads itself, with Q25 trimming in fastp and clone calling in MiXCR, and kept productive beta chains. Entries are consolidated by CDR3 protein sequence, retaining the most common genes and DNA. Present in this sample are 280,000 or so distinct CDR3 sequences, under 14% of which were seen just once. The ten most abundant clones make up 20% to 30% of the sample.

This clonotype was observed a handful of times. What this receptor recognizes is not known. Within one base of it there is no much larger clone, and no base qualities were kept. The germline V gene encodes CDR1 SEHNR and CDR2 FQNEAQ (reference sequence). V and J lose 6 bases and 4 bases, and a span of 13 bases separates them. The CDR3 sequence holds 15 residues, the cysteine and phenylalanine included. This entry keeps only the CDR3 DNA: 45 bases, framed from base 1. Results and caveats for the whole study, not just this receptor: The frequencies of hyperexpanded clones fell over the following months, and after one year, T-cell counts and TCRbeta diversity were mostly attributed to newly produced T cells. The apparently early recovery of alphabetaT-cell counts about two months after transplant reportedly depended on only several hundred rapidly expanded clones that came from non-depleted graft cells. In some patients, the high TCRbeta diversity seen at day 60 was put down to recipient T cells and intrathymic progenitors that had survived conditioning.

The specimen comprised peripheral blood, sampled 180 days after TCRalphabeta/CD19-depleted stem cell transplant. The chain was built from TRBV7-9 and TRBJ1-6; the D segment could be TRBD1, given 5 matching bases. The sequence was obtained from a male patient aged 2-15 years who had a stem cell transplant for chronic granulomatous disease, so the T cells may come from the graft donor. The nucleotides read TGTGCCAGCAGAGACCGGGACGGTTATAATTCACCCCTCCACTTT. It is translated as CASRDRDGYNSPLHF. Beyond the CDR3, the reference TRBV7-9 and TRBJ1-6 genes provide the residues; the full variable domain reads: DTGVSQNPRHKITKRGQNVTFRCDPISEHNRLYWYRQTLGQGPEFLTYFQNEAQLEKSRLLSDRFSAERPKGSFSTLEIQRTEQGDSAMYLCASRDRDGYNSPLHFGNGTRLTVT.